This entry lists 17 T cell receptor beta chains sequenced from one sample in a study of early T cells in non-severe SARS-CoV-2 infection. Each CDR3 protein is one row after TCRdb ran MiXCR on the 5' RACE reads. Here the sample spans some 60,000 distinct CDR3 sequences, approximately 9.3% being singletons. Material for sequencing was whole blood. All receptors come from an adult who was a healthcare worker with PCR-confirmed SARS-CoV-2 infection or an uninfected control (not recorded which).

The chain carries TRBV7-6 and TRBJ2-1; TRBD2 matches 10 bases. Germline V gene lookup returns CDR1 SGHVS and CDR2 FNYEAQ. This CDR3 has 13 amino acids. V lost 4 bases and J lost 9; bases outside the gene matches: 3. This CDR3 is CASSSIAGGEQFF. The DNA for the CDR3 is TGTGCCAGCAGCTCGATAGCGGGAGGTGAGCAGTTCTTC.

The sample holds many counts of this clonotype. The J gene is TRBJ1-5, the V gene TRBV6-5; D unclear. V gave up 7 bases and J gave up 0 bases, with 10 bases separating them. CDR1 is MNHEY, CDR2 SVGAGI, per germline. This CDR3 is built from 14 residues. The CDR3 here is CASNPSHSNQPQHF. The CDR3 coding sequence is TGTGCCAGCAACCCATCCCATAGCAATCAGCCCCAGCATTTT.

The chain is built from TRBV9 and TRBJ2-1; D not resolved. Germline V gene data show CDR1 as SGDLS and CDR2 as YYNGEE. CDR3 length equals 14 residues. The ends were cut back, 0 bases at V and 7 bases at J, with 11 bases in the middle. The DNA of the CDR3 is TGTGCCAGCAGCGTAGGTCAGTCTGGAAATGAGCAGTTCTTC. It codes for CASSVGQSGNEQFF.

This clonotype was seen ten or more times. V is TRBV7-3 and J is TRBJ1-1; D call uncertain. The CDR3 is 13 residues long. V gave up 5 bases and J gave up 4 bases, with 11 bases separating them. Looked up from germline, CDR1 is SGHTA and CDR2 is FQGTGA. Here the CDR3 reads CASSTFVSTEAFF. The CDR3 DNA reads as TGTGCCAGCAGCACATTTGTGAGCACTGAAGCTTTCTTT.

Notes on this clonotype: Just one base apart from a much larger clone, this may be a read error. This chain links TRBV10-3 with TRBJ2-7; D remains unclear. Germline assignment: CDR1 ENHRY and CDR2 SYGVKD. This CDR3 spans 14 amino acids. CDR3 sequence (DNA): TGTGCCATCTGTGAGAAAGGGTCTGAGCGCGAGCAGTACTTC. Amino acid sequence: CAICEKGSEREQYF.

In its sample, this clonotype was seen many times. This chain joins TRBV5-5 and TRBJ1-1; D remains ambiguous. The CDR3 covers 15 residues. Germline values: CDR1 SGHKS, CDR2 YYEKEE (reference sequence). V lost 1 base to trimming and J lost 0 bases, with 10 bases between them. The DNA of the CDR3 is TGTGCCAGCAGCTTGACATGGCCCATGAACACTGAAGCTTTCTTT. Protein product: CASSLTWPMNTEAFF.

This clonotype was observed at least ten times. V usage is TRBV3-1 and J usage is TRBJ1-6; no clear D. The V and J ends lost 0 bases and 9 bases respectively, with 6 bases between them. CDR1 and CDR2 (germline): LGHDT, YNNKEL (reference sequence). The CDR3 is 13 amino acids. The CDR3 bases are TGTGCCAGCAGCCAAGATTTGGTTTCACCCCTCCACTTT. Protein: CASSQDLVSPLHF. The whole variable domain, filled in from reference TRBV3-1 and TRBJ1-6, reads DTAVSQTPKYLVTQMGNDKSIKCEQNLGHDTMYWYKQDSKKFLKIMFSYNNKELIINETVPNRFSPKSPDKAHLNLHINSLELGDSAVYFCASSQDLVSPLHFGNGTRLTVT.

This clonotype has ten or more counts. V usage is TRBV29-1 and J usage is TRBJ2-3; 7 bases map to TRBD2. CDR3 length: 15 amino acids. The trim removed 6 bases at V and 0 bases at J, leaving 9 bases unmatched. The germline gives CDR1 SQVTM, CDR2 ANQGSEA. The DNA of the CDR3 is TGCAGCGTCGTCGAAGCTAGCGGTAGCACAGATACGCAGTATTTT. This sequence encodes CSVVEASGSTDTQYF.

This clonotype was recorded many times. The J gene is TRBJ2-1, the V gene TRBV6-2 or TRBV6-3; a weak D match, TRBD2 (6 bases). V dropped 5 bases and J dropped 2 bases, with 13 bases sitting between them. Germline lookup yields CDR1 MNHEY and CDR2 SVGEGT. CDR3 size: 15 residues. CDR3 nucleotides: TGTGCCAGCAGTCCGGGACTTCTGCCCTACAATGAGCAGTTCTTC. As protein: CASSPGLLPYNEQFF.

This clonotype came up a few times. V is TRBV14 and J is TRBJ2-1; the match to TRBD1 covers 11 bases. The CDR3 extends over 14 amino acids. Per the germline V gene, CDR1 is SGHDN and CDR2 is FVKESK. V shed 4 bases and J 9 bases; nucleotides not matched to a gene: 5. CDR3 bases: TGTGCCAGCAGCCGGACAGGGGGCTCCGGTGAGCAGTTCTTC. It yields the protein CASSRTGGSGEQFF.

This clonotype was seen repeatedly, ten times or more. V gene TRBV29-1 combines with J gene TRBJ1-1; D gene unclear. Trimming took off 4 bases at V and 3 bases at J, with 3 bases between the two ends. CDR3 length equals 10 residues. Germline assignment: CDR1 SQVTM and CDR2 ANQGSEA. For the CDR3, the DNA is TGCAGCGTTGTGGACACTGAAGCTTTCTTT. Translation: CSVVDTEAFF.

Sample share makes this clonotype medium-sized. The DNA for the CDR3 is TGTGCCAGCAGTGAAGGTGGCTGGGAGATAAATCAGCCCCAGCATTTT. This codes for CASSEGGWEINQPQHF. The V call is TRBV6-1, the J call TRBJ1-5; D not certain. Germline V CDR1 and CDR2: MNHNS, SASEGT. Trimming left V 1 base short and J 4 bases short, with 14 bases between. The CDR3 extends over 16 amino acids.

This clonotype occurred many times. V and J are TRBV4-1 and TRBJ2-3; the match to TRBD2 covers 8 bases. Per germline, CDR1 MGHRA and CDR2 YSYEKL. This CDR3 is 15 amino acids long. The V segment lost 4 bases and the J segment 5 bases; nucleotides outside the gene matches: 8. The CDR3 bases are TGCGCCAGCAGCCCCTTTGGACGGGAGGGAGATACGCAGTATTTT. It encodes CASSPFGREGDTQYF.

The CDR3 sequence is CASSEALNRGSNQPQHF. The CDR3 region has the DNA TGTGCCAGCAGTGAAGCGCTTAACAGGGGGAGCAATCAGCCCCAGCATTTT. The chain has TRBV2 and TRBJ1-5; 8 nucleotides match TRBD1. V was clipped by 0 bases and J by 1 base; unmatched bases: 5. The CDR3 consists of 17 residues. Germline assignment: CDR1 SNHLY and CDR2 FYNNEI.

This clonotype was recorded many times. V and J are TRBV20-1 and TRBJ2-3; no firm D call. Between the trimmed V and J ends, which lost 5 bases and 6 bases, there was a span of 12 bases. The germline V gene encodes CDR1 DFQATT and CDR2 SNEGSKA (reference sequence). The CDR3 covers 12 residues. The CDR3 sequence is CSADPDFDTQYF. In DNA, the CDR3 is TGCAGTGCTGACCCCGACTTTGATACGCAGTATTTT.

This clonotype was observed at least ten times. The junction departs from germline at one end; a sequencing error may be responsible. The chain couples TRBV7-7 to TRBJ1-6; no firm D call. This CDR3 comprises 13 residues. Germline V gives CDR1 SSHAT, CDR2 FNYEAQ (reference sequence). CDR3 in amino acids: CASSFDGNSPLHF. Written as DNA, the CDR3 is TGTGCTAGCAGCTTTGACGGGAATTCACCCCTCCACTTT.

Concerning this clonotype: A single base separates this from a much larger clone, so it may be a read error. The chain employs TRBV5-1 and TRBJ2-7; 7 bases line up with TRBD2. The CDR3 spans 15 residues. Germline V gene lookup returns CDR1 SGHRS and CDR2 YFSETQ. The CDR3 bases are TGCGCCAACAGCTTGGAGGCTAGCGGATCCTACGAGCAGTACTTC. Residues: CANSLEASGSYEQYF.